The 15 T cell receptor beta chains listed next were all sequenced from one sample in a study of CD8 T cells in ankylosing spondylitis. General study findings and limits: There was a TCR beta motif, made of several highly homologous variants, that appeared characteristic of ankylosing spondylitis blood.

No antigens are known for them. Via MiXCR, TCRdb re-called the 5' RACE reads, giving one row per CDR3 protein. The sample comprises about 750,000 distinct CDR3 sequences, 19% of which are singletons, and 19% rests with the top ten. The sample taken for sequencing was blood, either unsorted or a sorted T cell fraction (not recorded which). These receptors came from a male donor with ankylosing spondylitis.

The sample holds a few counts of this clonotype. V is TRBV5-6 and J is TRBJ1-2; D call uncertain. This CDR3 is built from 13 residues. Trimming stripped 0 bases from V and 6 bases from J, with 9 bases between. Germline values: CDR1 SGHDT, CDR2 YYEEEE. CDR3 coding DNA: TGTGCCAGCAGCTTGGCACATCCTAATGGCTACACCTTC. It is translated as CASSLAHPNGYTF.

This chain joins TRBV11-2 and TRBJ1-2, with a weak D call TRBD1 (5 bases). Germline V CDR1 and CDR2: SGHAT, FQNNGV. The V and J ends lost 0 bases and 4 bases respectively, with 12 bases between them. There are 15 residues in the CDR3. CDR3 in DNA: TGTGCCAGCAGCTTAGATCAGGGCCTCGGCTATGGCTACACCTTC. This encodes CASSLDQGLGYGYTF. Based on the CDR3 plus reference TRBV11-2 and TRBJ1-2, the full variable domain is EAGVAQSPRYKIIEKRQSVAFWCNPISGHATLYWYQQILGQGPKLLIQFQNNGVVDDSQLPKDRFSAERLKGVDSTLKIQPAKLEDSAVYLCASSLDQGLGYGYTFGSGTRLTVV.

This chain links TRBV5-1 with TRBJ2-1, with 7 bases identical to TRBD2. CDR1 is SGHRS and CDR2 is YFSETQ in the germline V gene. V was clipped by 5 bases and J by 2 bases; unmatched bases: 4. There are 14 residues in the CDR3. This chain's CDR3 is CASSRDYPYNEQFF. The CDR3 DNA reads TGCGCCAGCAGTCGGGACTACCCCTACAATGAGCAGTTCTTC.

This clonotype has just a few counts. The chain joins TRBV11-2 to TRBJ2-7, with D maybe TRBD1 (5 bases). This CDR3 region has 15 residues. Germline V gives CDR1 SGHAT, CDR2 FQNNGV. Trimming left V 2 bases short and J 1 base short, with 12 bases between. The chain's CDR3 is CASSLFRQPSYEQYF. In DNA form, the CDR3 reads TGTGCCAGCAGCTTATTCCGACAGCCGTCCTACGAGCAGTACTTC.

This clonotype was seen only a few times. Here the CDR3 reads CASSLVRAYMDNSPLHF. The CDR3 bases are TGTGCCAGCAGCTTAGTCAGGGCTTATATGGATAATTCACCCCTCCACTTT. V and J are TRBV7-2 and TRBJ1-6; D possibly corresponds to TRBD1 (5 bases). The V end was cut by 1 base, the J end by 5 bases, with 15 bases between. CDR3 length: 17 residues. Germline assignment: CDR1 SGHTA and CDR2 FQGNSA.

The sample holds a few counts of this clonotype. The chain recombines TRBV7-8 with TRBJ1-4, with D hard to call. There are 14 residues in the CDR3. V lost 1 base and J 8 bases, leaving 11 bases between the germline ends. CDR1 is SGHVS and CDR2 is FQNEAQ in the germline V gene. DNA for the CDR3: TGTGCCAGCAGCTTAGATGAAGTTCGGGAAAAACTGTTTTTT. Translation: CASSLDEVREKLFF.

This clonotype appeared a few times. The chain joins TRBV27 to TRBJ1-1; D might be TRBD1 (5 bases). Trimming shortened V by 5 bases and J by 4 bases, and 14 bases separated the two germline ends. CDR1 is MNHEY and CDR2 is SMNVEV in the germline V gene (reference sequence). CDR3 length: 14 amino acids. CDR3 nucleotide sequence: TGTGCCAGCAGTCCGACCGGGGGTCGCACTGAAGCTTTCTTT. It translates to CASSPTGGRTEAFF.

The gene calls are TRBV5-6 and TRBJ1-6, with no clear D. Germline assignment: CDR1 SGHDT and CDR2 YYEEEE. The CDR3 is made up of 13 amino acids. The ends were cut back, 0 bases at V and 10 bases at J, with 8 bases in the middle. The CDR3 protein is CASSLVSQSPLHF. In DNA, the CDR3 is TGTGCCAGCAGCTTGGTCAGTCAGTCACCCCTCCACTTT.

The chain couples TRBV7-6 to TRBJ1-3; no reliable D call. V was cut by 5 bases and J by 4 bases, with 12 bases left in between. The CDR3 loop spans 14 amino acids. Per germline, CDR1 SGHVS and CDR2 FNYEAQ. In nucleotides, the CDR3 is TGTGCCAGCAGCCCAGAAACACCCGGAAACACCATATATTTT. Amino acids: CASSPETPGNTIYF.

The chain joins TRBV20-1 to TRBJ2-4; 11 nucleotides line up with TRBD1. The CDR3 has 13 residues. V shed 6 bases and J 9 bases; nucleotides not matched to a gene: 7. Per germline, CDR1 DFQATT and CDR2 SNEGSKA (reference sequence). The CDR3 protein is CSAHGTGGIIQYF. The CDR3, as DNA: TGCAGTGCCCACGGGACAGGGGGAATCATTCAGTACTTC.

The chain has TRBV5-5 and TRBJ2-7; D is possibly TRBD1 or TRBD2 (5 bases each). Trimming took 0 bases from V and 6 from J, leaving 16 bases between them. Germline-derived CDR1 and CDR2 are SGHKS and YYEKEE (reference sequence). This CDR3 contains 15 residues. The CDR3 bases are TGTGCCAGCAGCTTGGAACCGAGATTCGGGGCCGAGCAGTACTTC. Protein sequence: CASSLEPRFGAEQYF.

CDR3 loop: CASKSGVGTDTQYF. The CDR3 DNA reads as TGTGCCAGTAAATCGGGGGTCGGCACAGATACGCAGTATTTT. The chain links TRBV19 to TRBJ2-3, with TRBD2 as a possible D gene (6 bases). The germline V gene encodes CDR1 LNHDA and CDR2 SQIVND (reference sequence). Trimming took 7 bases from V and 1 from J, leaving 12 bases between them. This CDR3 has 14 residues.

The chain employs TRBV7-2 and TRBJ2-1; TRBD2 agrees at 12 bases. Trimming removed 2 bases from V and 10 bases from J; junction bases left unmatched: 6. The germline V gene has CDR1 SGHTA and CDR2 FQGNSA. The CDR3 extends over 15 amino acids. The chain's CDR3 is CASSLQLAGGLEQFF. The CDR3 DNA is TGTGCCAGCAGCTTACAACTAGCGGGGGGCCTAGAGCAGTTCTTC.

The chain couples TRBV7-2 to TRBJ1-1, with 7 positions matching TRBD1. The V segment lost 6 bases and the J segment 6 bases; nucleotides outside the gene matches: 4. This CDR3 has 12 amino acids. The germline gives CDR1 SGHTA, CDR2 FQGNSA. This chain's CDR3 is CASREQGAEAFF. CDR3 bases: TGTGCCAGCAGAGAGCAGGGGGCTGAAGCTTTCTTT.

The chain recombines TRBV12-3 or TRBV12-4 with TRBJ1-2; 7 nucleotides agree with TRBD1. Germline trimming cut 2 bases from V and 10 bases from J; bases unmatched to any gene: 13. The CDR3 has 15 amino acids. The CDR3 region is CASSLKGSRDRAYTF. The DNA for the CDR3 is TGTGCCAGCAGTTTAAAGGGAAGCCGAGACAGGGCCTACACCTTC.